This T cell receptor (beta chain) was sequenced for a study of cytomegalovirus exposure and HLA in healthy donors. With 60 Vbeta and 13 Jbeta primers, the PCR was carried out. TCRdb's table, derived via immunoSEQ multiplex PCR, lists solely in-frame clones and lacks some. The table has about 180,000 clones, about three quarters seen once. A note on this clone: Antigen specificity is unknown.

Study-wide results and caveats: In a later analysis, the majority of CMV-associated beta chains seemingly showed HLA restriction.

V was pared by 0 bases and J by 9 bases, with 12 bases of the junction left unmatched. This CDR3 region has 17 residues. Germline loops: CDR1 LGHNA, CDR2 YNFKEQ. Material for sequencing was PBMCs. The chain links TRBV4-2 to TRBJ2-1, with 9 bases matching TRBD2. The clonotype comes from a female donor in good health and CMV-seronegative. In DNA, the CDR3 is TGTGCCAGCAGCCAAGACCCGCGGGGGGGGCCAGGCGGTGAGCAGTTCTTC. It yields the protein CASSQDPRGGPGGEQFF.